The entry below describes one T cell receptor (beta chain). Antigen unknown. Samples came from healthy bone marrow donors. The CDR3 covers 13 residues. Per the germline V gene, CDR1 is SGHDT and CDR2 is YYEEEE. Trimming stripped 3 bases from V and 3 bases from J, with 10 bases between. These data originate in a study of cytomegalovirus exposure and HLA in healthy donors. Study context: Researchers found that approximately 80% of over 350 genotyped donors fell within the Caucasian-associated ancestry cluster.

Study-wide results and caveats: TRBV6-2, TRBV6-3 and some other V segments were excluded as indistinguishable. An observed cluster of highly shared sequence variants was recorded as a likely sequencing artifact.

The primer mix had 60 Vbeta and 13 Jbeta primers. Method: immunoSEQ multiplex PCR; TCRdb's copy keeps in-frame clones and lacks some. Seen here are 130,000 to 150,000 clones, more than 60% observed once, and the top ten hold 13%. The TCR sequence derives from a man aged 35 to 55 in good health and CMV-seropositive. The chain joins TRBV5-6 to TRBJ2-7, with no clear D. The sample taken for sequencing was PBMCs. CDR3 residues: CASSSDILYEQYF. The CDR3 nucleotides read TGTGCCAGCAGCTCAGATATTCTCTACGAGCAGTACTTC.